A single sample is the source of the 6 T cell receptor beta chains below, sequenced in a study of T cell repertoires in cytomegalovirus infection. TCRdb re-called the reads with MiXCR, one entry per CDR3 protein. The data show 450,000 to 650,000 distinct CDR3 sequences, around a quarter seen once. The sequencing sample was made of PBMCs. Receptor source: a human donor in good health (CMV status not recorded). Some clones in this sample may be carry-over from other donors' samples.

This chain links TRBV11-3 with TRBJ2-5; D is perhaps TRBD1 or TRBD2 (5 bases each). Germline V gene sequence: CDR1 SGHNT, CDR2 YENEEA. Trimming left V 1 base short and J 2 bases short, with 11 bases between. This CDR3 is built from 15 residues. This CDR3 reads CASSLGRGGQETQYF. The CDR3 region has the DNA TGTGCCAGCAGCTTAGGCCGGGGCGGGCAAGAGACCCAGTACTTC.

This clonotype has only a few counts. The rearrangement links TRBV19 to TRBJ2-5, with 8 bases identical to TRBD1. The junction had 8 bases not matched to a gene; V was cut back by 6 bases and J by 5 bases. The CDR3 runs 14 residues. CDR1 and CDR2 from the germline V gene are LNHDA and SQIVND (reference sequence). This CDR3 is CASSKTGVSETQYF. The CDR3 DNA follows: TGTGCCAGTAGCAAGACAGGGGTCTCGGAGACCCAGTACTTC. Complete variable domain (other parts from reference TRBV19 and TRBJ2-5): DGGITQSPKYLFRKEGQNVTLSCEQNLNHDAMYWYRQDPGQGLRLIYYSQIVNDFQKGDIAEGYSVSREKKESFPLTVTSAQKNPTAFYLCASSKTGVSETQYFGPGTRLLVL.

Only a few counts were recorded for this clonotype. The chain couples TRBV7-9 to TRBJ2-7; D is possibly TRBD1 (6 bases). V lost 5 bases, J lost 6 bases, and 8 bases lay in between. Germline assignment: CDR1 SEHNR and CDR2 FQNEAQ (reference sequence). This CDR3 is built from 11 residues. Written as DNA, the CDR3 is TGTGCCAGCAGCACAGGGCGCGAGCAGTACTTC. This encodes CASSTGREQYF.

V gene TRBV18 combines with J gene TRBJ1-2; tentative D call: TRBD1 (6 bases). The ends were cut back, 2 bases at V and 8 bases at J, with 12 bases in the middle. Germline CDR1 reads KGHSH; CDR2 reads LQKENI. The CDR3 has 13 amino acids. This CDR3 is CASSPAKGDGYTF. The CDR3 DNA is TGTGCCAGCTCACCAGCGAAGGGGGACGGCTACACCTTC.

This clonotype was found many times. This chain links TRBV7-2 with TRBJ2-1; 7 positions match TRBD1. Germline values: CDR1 SGHTA, CDR2 FQGNSA. The CDR3 is 16 amino acids. J lost 3 bases, V lost 2 bases, and 7 bases had no gene match. The CDR3 sequence: CASSLSRQGYYNEQFF. The CDR3 coding sequence is TGTGCCAGCAGCTTATCCCGACAGGGCTACTACAATGAGCAGTTCTTC.

This sequence joins TRBV10-3 and TRBJ1-4, with D possibly being TRBD1 (6 bases). This CDR3 is built from 14 residues. Trimming took off 10 bases at V and 8 bases at J, with 20 bases between the two ends. Germline V gene sequence: CDR1 ENHRY, CDR2 SYGVKD. CDR3 loop: CATSDGGTWEKLFF. Here the CDR3 DNA reads TGTGCCACCTCCGACGGGGGGACATGGGAAAAACTGTTTTTT.